Included here is one TCR beta chain sequence, with context. The table came from immunoSEQ multiplex PCR; TCRdb's copy has only in-frame clones and leaves some out. The table includes a few hundred thousand clones, approximately 88% detected once. The source of the sample is a study of blood T cell repertoires in COVID-19. Between the trimmed V and J ends, which lost 4 bases and 4 bases, there was a span of 7 bases. The CDR3 sequence is 12 residues long. Germline V gene sequence: CDR1 SGHNT, CDR2 YYREEE (reference sequence). This sequence originates from a woman in her 30s with COVID-19, enrolled during active disease. The chain couples TRBV5-4 to TRBJ2-3; maybe TRBD1 (5 bases). Sequenced material: peripheral blood. Here the CDR3 DNA reads TGTGCCAGCAGCACAGGTTCAGATACGCAGTATTTT. Translated, it gives CASSTGSDTQYF. Looking up the rest from reference TRBV5-4 and TRBJ2-3 gives the full variable domain: ETGVTQSPTHLIKTRGQQVTLRCSSQSGHNTVSWYQQALGQGPQFIFQYYREEENGRGNFPPRFSGLQFPNYSSELNVNALELDDSALYLCASSTGSDTQYFGPGTRLTVL.